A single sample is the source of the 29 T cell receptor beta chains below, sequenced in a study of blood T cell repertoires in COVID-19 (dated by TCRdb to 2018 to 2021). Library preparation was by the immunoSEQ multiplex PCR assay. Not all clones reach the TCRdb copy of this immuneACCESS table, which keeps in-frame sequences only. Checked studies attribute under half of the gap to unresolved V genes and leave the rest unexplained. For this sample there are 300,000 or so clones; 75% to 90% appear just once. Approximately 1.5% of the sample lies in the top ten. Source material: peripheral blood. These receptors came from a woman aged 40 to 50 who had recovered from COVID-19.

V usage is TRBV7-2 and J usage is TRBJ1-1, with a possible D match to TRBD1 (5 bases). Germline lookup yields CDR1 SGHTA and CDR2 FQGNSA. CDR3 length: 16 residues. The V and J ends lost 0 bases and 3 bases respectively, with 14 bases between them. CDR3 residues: CASSLALGGIDTEAFF. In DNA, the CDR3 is TGTGCCAGCAGCTTAGCGTTGGGGGGGATAGACACTGAAGCTTTCTTT.

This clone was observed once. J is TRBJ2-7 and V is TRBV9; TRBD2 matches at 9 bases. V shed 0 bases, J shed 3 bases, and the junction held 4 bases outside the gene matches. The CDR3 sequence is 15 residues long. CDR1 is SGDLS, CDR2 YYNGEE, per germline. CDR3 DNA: TGTGCCAGCAGCGTAGCGGGCGGGGGGGGCTACGAGCAGTACTTC. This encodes CASSVAGGGGYEQYF. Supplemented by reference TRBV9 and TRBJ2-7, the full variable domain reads DSGVTQTPKHLITATGQRVTLRCSPRSGDLSVYWYQQSLDQGLQFLIQYYNGEERAKGNILERFSAQQFPDLHSELNLSSLELGDSALYFCASSVAGGGGYEQYFGPGTRLTVT.

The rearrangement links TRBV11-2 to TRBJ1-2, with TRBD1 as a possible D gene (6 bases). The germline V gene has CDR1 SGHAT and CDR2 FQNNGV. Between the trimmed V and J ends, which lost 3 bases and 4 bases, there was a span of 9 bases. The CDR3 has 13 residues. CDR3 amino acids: CASSFGGAYGYTF. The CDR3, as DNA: TGTGCCAGCAGCTTCGGGGGGGCCTATGGCTACACCTTC.

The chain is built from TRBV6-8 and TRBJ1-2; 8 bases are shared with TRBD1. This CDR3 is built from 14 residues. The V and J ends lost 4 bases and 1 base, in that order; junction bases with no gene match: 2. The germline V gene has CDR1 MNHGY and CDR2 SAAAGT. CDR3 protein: CASSFGQGNYGYTF. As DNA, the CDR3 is TGTGCCAGCAGTTTCGGACAGGGTAACTATGGCTACACCTTC.

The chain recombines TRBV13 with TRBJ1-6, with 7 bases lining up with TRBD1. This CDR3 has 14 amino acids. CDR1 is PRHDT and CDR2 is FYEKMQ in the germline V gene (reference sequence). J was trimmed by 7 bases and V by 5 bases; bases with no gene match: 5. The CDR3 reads CASSIQGPNSPLHF. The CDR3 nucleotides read TGTGCCAGCAGCATACAGGGGCCAAATTCACCCCTCCACTTT.

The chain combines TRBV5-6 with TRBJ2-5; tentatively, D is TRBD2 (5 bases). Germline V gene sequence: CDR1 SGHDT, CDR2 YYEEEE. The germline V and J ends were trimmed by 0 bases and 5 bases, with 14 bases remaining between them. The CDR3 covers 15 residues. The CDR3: CASSLVSGIGETQYF. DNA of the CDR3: TGTGCCAGCAGCTTGGTCTCGGGGATTGGCGAGACCCAGTACTTC.

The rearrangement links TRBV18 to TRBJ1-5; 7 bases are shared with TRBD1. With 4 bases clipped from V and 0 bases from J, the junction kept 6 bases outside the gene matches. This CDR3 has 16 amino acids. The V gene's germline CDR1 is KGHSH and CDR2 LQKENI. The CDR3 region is CASSHQGTDSNQPQHF. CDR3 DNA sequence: TGTGCCAGCTCACACCAGGGGACAGATAGCAATCAGCCCCAGCATTTT.

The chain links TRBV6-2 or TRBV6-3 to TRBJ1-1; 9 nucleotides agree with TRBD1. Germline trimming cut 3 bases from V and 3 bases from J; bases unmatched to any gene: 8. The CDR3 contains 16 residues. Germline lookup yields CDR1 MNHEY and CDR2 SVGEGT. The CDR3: CASSYPGTGKDTEAFF. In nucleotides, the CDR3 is TGTGCCAGCAGTTATCCCGGGACAGGGAAGGACACTGAAGCTTTCTTT.

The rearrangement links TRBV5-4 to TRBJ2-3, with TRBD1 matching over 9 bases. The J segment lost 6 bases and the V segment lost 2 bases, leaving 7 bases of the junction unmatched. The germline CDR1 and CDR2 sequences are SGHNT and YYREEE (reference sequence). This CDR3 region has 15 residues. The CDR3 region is CASSLAGQGSDTQYF. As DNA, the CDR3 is TGTGCCAGCAGCTTAGCCGGACAGGGGTCGGATACGCAGTATTTT.

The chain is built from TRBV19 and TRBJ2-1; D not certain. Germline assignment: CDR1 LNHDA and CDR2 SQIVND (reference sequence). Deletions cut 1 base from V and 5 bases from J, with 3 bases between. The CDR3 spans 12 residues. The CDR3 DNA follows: TGTGCCAGTAGTATAGGTAACAATGAGCAGTTCTTC. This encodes CASSIGNNEQFF.

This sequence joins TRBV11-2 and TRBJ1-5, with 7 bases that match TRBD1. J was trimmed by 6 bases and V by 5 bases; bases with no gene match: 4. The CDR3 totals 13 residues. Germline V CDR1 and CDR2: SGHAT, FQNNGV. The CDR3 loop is CASSRGRSQPQHF. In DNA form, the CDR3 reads TGTGCCAGCAGCAGGGGGCGGTCTCAGCCCCAGCATTTT.

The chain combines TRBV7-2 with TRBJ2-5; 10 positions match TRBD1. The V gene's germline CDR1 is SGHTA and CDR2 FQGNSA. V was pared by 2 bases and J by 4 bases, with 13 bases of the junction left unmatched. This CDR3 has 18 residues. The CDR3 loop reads CASSLKFGTGARGETQYF. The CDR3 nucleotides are TGTGCCAGCAGCTTAAAATTCGGGACAGGGGCTAGGGGAGAGACCCAGTACTTC. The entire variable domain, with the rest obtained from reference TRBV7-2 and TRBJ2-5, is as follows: GAGVSQSPSNKVTEKGKDVELRCDPISGHTALYWYRQSLGQGLEFLIYFQGNSAPDKSGLPSDRFSAERTGGSVSTLTIQRTQQEDSAVYLCASSLKFGTGARGETQYFGPGTRLLVL.

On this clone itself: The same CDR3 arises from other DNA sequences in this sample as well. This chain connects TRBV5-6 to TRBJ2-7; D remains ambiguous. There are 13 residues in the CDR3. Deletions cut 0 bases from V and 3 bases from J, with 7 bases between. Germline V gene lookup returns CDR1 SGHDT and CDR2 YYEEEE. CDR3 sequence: CASSLGRSYEQYF. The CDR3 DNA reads TGTGCCAGCAGCTTGGGTCGTAGCTACGAGCAGTACTTC.

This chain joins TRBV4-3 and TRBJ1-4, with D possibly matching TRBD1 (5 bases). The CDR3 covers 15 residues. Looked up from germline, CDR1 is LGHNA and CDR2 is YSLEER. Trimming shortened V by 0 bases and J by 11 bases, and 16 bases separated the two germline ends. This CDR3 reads CASSQDHRPTVKLFF. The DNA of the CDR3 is TGCGCCAGCAGCCAAGATCACAGGCCGACCGTGAAACTGTTTTTT.

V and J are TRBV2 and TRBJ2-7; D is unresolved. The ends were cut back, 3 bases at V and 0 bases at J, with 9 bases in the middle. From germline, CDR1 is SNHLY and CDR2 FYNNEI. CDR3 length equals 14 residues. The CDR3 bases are TGTGCCAGCAGTGACGGGTATAACTCCTACGAGCAGTACTTC. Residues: CASSDGYNSYEQYF.

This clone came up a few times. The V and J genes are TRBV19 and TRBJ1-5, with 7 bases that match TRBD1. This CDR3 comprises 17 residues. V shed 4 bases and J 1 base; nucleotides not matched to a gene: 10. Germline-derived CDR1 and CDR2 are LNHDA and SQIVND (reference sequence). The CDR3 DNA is TGTGCCAGTAGTACGCCCCTTGGGGACAGCAGCAATCAGCCCCAGCATTTT. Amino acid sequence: CASSTPLGDSSNQPQHF.

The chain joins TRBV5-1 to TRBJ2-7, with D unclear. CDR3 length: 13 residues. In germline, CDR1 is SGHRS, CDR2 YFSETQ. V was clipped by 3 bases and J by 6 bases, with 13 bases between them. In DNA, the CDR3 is TGCGCCAGCAGCTCTGTCCCCCTGAGCGAGCAGTACTTC. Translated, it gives CASSSVPLSEQYF.

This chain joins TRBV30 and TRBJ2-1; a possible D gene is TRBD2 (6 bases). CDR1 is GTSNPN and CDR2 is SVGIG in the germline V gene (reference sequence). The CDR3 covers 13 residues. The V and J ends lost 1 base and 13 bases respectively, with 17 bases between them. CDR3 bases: TGTGCCTGGAGTGCAGGCGGGGCGTTTGGCCAGTTCTTC. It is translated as CAWSAGGAFGQFF.

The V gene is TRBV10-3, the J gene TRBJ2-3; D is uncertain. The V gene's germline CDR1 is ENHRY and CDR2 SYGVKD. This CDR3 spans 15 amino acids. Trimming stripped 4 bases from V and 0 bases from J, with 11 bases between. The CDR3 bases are TGTGCCATCAGTGGGGTGATAGCTAGCACAGATACGCAGTATTTT. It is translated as CAISGVIASTDTQYF.

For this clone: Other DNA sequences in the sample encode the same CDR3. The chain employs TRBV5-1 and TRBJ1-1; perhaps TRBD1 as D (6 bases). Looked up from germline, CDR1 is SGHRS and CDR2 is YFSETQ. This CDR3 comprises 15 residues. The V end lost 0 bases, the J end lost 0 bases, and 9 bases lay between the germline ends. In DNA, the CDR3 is TGCGCCAGCAGCTTGGCGGGGGGCCTGAACACTGAAGCTTTCTTT. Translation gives CASSLAGGLNTEAFF.

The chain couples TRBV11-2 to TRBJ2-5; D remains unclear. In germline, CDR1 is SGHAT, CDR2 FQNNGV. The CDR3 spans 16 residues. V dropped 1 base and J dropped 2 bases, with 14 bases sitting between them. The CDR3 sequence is CASSLGPQSTQETQYF. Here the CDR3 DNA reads TGTGCCAGCAGCTTAGGGCCGCAAAGTACACAAGAGACCCAGTACTTC.

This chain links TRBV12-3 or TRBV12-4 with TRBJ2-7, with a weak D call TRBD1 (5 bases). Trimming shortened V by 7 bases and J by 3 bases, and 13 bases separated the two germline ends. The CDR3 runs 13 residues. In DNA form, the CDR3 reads TGTGCCAGCACCCTGGCAGGGTACTACGAGCAGTACTTC. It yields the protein CASTLAGYYEQYF.

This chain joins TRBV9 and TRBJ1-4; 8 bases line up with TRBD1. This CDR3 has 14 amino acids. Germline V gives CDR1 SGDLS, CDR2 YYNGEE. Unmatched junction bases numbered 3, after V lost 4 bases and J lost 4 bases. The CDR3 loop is CASSMTGVNEKLFF. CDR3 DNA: TGTGCCAGCAGCATGACAGGGGTTAATGAAAAACTGTTTTTT.

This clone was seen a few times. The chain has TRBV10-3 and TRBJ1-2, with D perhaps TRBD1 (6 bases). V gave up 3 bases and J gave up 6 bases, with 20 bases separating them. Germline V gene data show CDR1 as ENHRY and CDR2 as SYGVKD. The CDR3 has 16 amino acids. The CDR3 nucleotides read TGTGCCATCAGTGACCGACCGTCTCCAGGGGACAATGGCTACACCTTC. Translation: CAISDRPSPGDNGYTF.

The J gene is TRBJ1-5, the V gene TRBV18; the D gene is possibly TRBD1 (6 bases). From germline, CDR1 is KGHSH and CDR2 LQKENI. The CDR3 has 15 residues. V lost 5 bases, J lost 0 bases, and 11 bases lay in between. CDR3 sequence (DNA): TGTGCCAGCTCAACTACAGGGAATAGCAATCAGCCCCAGCATTTT. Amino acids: CASSTTGNSNQPQHF.

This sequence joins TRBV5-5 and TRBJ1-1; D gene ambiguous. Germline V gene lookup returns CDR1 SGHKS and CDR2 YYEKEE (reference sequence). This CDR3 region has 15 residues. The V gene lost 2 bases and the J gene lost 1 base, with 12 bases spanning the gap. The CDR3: CASSFAGTGNTEAFF. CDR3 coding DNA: TGTGCCAGCAGCTTCGCCGGTACGGGGAACACTGAAGCTTTCTTT. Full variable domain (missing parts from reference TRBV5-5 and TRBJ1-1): DAGVTQSPTHLIKTRGQQVTLRCSPISGHKSVSWYQQVLGQGPQFIFQYYEKEERGRGNFPDRFSARQFPNYSSELNVNALLLGDSALYLCASSFAGTGNTEAFFGQGTRLTVV.

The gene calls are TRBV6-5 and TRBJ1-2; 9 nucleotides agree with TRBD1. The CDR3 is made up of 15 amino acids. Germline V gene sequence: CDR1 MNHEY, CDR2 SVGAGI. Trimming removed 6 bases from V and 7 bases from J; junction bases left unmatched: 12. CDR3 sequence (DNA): TGTGCCAGCAGCTCCCCCCGGACAGGGGAGACTGGCTACACCTTC. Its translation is CASSSPRTGETGYTF.

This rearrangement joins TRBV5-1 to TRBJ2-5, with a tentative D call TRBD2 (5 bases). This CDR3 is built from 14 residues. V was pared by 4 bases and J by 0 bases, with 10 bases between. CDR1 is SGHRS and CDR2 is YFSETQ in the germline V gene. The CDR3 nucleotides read TGCGCCAGCAGCGGGTGGACTTACCAAGAGACCCAGTACTTC. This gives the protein CASSGWTYQETQYF.

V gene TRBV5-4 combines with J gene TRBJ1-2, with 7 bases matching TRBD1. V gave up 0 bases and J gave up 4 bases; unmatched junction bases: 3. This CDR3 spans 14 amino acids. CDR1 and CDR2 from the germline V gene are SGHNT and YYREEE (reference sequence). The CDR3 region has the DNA TGTGCCAGCAGCTTGGTGGACAGGACCTATGGCTACACCTTC. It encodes CASSLVDRTYGYTF.